These T cell receptor beta chains were read from a single sample in a study of shared clonotypes between healthy human individuals. Sequenced by immunoSEQ multiplex PCR; TCRdb stores in-frame clones only, minus some. The table includes hundreds of thousands of clones, about 91% detected once. Sequences were obtained from naive CD8+ T cells sorted from blood. These receptors all stem from a man aged 25-40 years in good health. Each CDR3 is given with its conserved first and last residue. The order of the fields is CDR3 DNA, CDR3 protein, D gene, clone size, J gene, V gene. The D gene is left open where the match is weak. Clone sizes are given selectively: once, few, many, or a class where the clone is expanded.

CDR3nt: TGTGCCAGCAGTTACGGGGTCACCGGGGAGCTGTTTTTT
CDR3aa: CASSYGVTGELFF
d_gene: .
abundance: .
j_gene: TRBJ2-2
v_gene: TRBV6-5

CDR3nt: TGTGCCAGCAGTGATATTCCGGCGCGTACATACGAGCAGTACTTC
CDR3aa: CASSDIPARTYEQYF
d_gene: .
abundance: .
j_gene: TRBJ2-7
v_gene: TRBV6-1

CDR3nt: TGTGCCAGCAGCTTAGTCTACGAGCAGTACTTC
CDR3aa: CASSLVYEQYF
d_gene: .
abundance: few
j_gene: TRBJ2-7
v_gene: TRBV11-2

CDR3nt: TGTGCCAGCAGTTACACCCCCCCGGAACGCGGTGAGCAGTTCTTC
CDR3aa: CASSYTPPERGEQFF
d_gene: .
abundance: few
j_gene: TRBJ2-1
v_gene: TRBV6-5

CDR3nt: TGTGCCACCAGCAGTTTGATGGGTGGAAACACCATATATTTT
CDR3aa: CATSSLMGGNTIYF
d_gene: .
abundance: .
j_gene: TRBJ1-3
v_gene: TRBV15

CDR3nt: TGTGCCAGCAGCGTACGACTTAACACAGATACGCAGTATTTT
CDR3aa: CASSVRLNTDTQYF
d_gene: .
abundance: .
j_gene: TRBJ2-3
v_gene: TRBV9

CDR3nt: TGTGCCAGCTCACCGGACCTTACACGGGGTCGGGAGACCCAGTACTTC
CDR3aa: CASSPDLTRGRETQYF
d_gene: .
abundance: .
j_gene: TRBJ2-5
v_gene: TRBV18

CDR3nt: TGTGCCAGCAGTTACTCGAATAGCGGGAGGGTCGGGGAGCTGTTTTTT
CDR3aa: CASSYSNSGRVGELFF
d_gene: TRBD2
abundance: .
j_gene: TRBJ2-2
v_gene: TRBV6-6

CDR3nt: TGTGCCAGCAGCATACAGGGTTCGGACGAGCAGTACTTC
CDR3aa: CASSIQGSDEQYF
d_gene: .
abundance: .
j_gene: TRBJ2-7
v_gene: TRBV5-4

CDR3nt: TGTGCCAGCTGGTCCCGAGGGAACACTGAAGCTTTCTTT
CDR3aa: CASWSRGNTEAFF
d_gene: .
abundance: few
j_gene: TRBJ1-1
v_gene: TRBV27

CDR3nt: TGTGCCAGCACTCCAAGGGCGGGACAGGAGAACACTGAAGCTTTCTTT
CDR3aa: CASTPRAGQENTEAFF
d_gene: .
abundance: .
j_gene: TRBJ1-1
v_gene: TRBV21-1

CDR3nt: TGTGCCAGCAGTTTAGTGGGGGGCCGGGACTATGGCTACACCTTC
CDR3aa: CASSLVGGRDYGYTF
d_gene: .
abundance: .
j_gene: TRBJ1-2
v_gene: TRBV28

CDR3nt: TGCGCCAGCAGCACCGGGGTCCAGGGGCACTACGAGCAGTACTTC
CDR3aa: CASSTGVQGHYEQYF
d_gene: .
abundance: .
j_gene: TRBJ2-7
v_gene: TRBV5-1

CDR3nt: TGTGCCAGCAGTCGTAAGACAGGGGCTGGCTACACCTTC
CDR3aa: CASSRKTGAGYTF
d_gene: TRBD1
abundance: .
j_gene: TRBJ1-2
v_gene: TRBV7-9

CDR3nt: TGCAGCGTTGGACAGGGCTCCTACGAGCAGTACTTC
CDR3aa: CSVGQGSYEQYF
d_gene: TRBD1
abundance: .
j_gene: TRBJ2-7
v_gene: TRBV29-1

CDR3nt: TGTGCCAGCAGCTTAGTACAGGGGGAGACCCAGTACTTC
CDR3aa: CASSLVQGETQYF
d_gene: TRBD1
abundance: .
j_gene: TRBJ2-5
v_gene: TRBV7-9

CDR3nt: TGTGCCAGCAGCTTTACCGGGACTAGCGGGAGCACAGATACGCAGTATTTT
CDR3aa: CASSFTGTSGSTDTQYF
d_gene: TRBD2
abundance: .
j_gene: TRBJ2-3
v_gene: TRBV7-9

CDR3nt: TGTGCCAGCAGTGCCGGGACTAGCGGGTACGAGCAGTACTTC
CDR3aa: CASSAGTSGYEQYF
d_gene: TRBD2
abundance: .
j_gene: TRBJ2-7
v_gene: TRBV9

CDR3nt: TGCGCCAGCACTACGGACAGGAGGTCCTACAATGAGCAGTTCTTC
CDR3aa: CASTTDRRSYNEQFF
d_gene: TRBD1
abundance: once
j_gene: TRBJ2-1
v_gene: TRBV23-1

CDR3nt: TGTGCCTGCCGGGGACTAGCTTCCTACGAGCAGTACTTC
CDR3aa: CACRGLASYEQYF
d_gene: TRBD2
abundance: .
j_gene: TRBJ2-7
v_gene: TRBV28

CDR3nt: TGTGCCAGCGCTCCGACTCCATCGCGAACCTACGAGCAGTACTTC
CDR3aa: CASAPTPSRTYEQYF
d_gene: .
abundance: .
j_gene: TRBJ2-7
v_gene: TRBV27

CDR3nt: TGCGCCAGCAGCCAATTACCTAGCGGTGCTACCTACGAGCAGTACTTC
CDR3aa: CASSQLPSGATYEQYF
d_gene: TRBD2
abundance: .
j_gene: TRBJ2-7
v_gene: TRBV4-1

CDR3nt: TGTGCCAGCAGTTCGGGGACCAACTACAATGAGCAGTTCTTC
CDR3aa: CASSSGTNYNEQFF
d_gene: .
abundance: .
j_gene: TRBJ2-1
v_gene: TRBV27

CDR3nt: TGTGCCAGCAGCGTCACTACCTACAATGAGCAGTTCTTC
CDR3aa: CASSVTTYNEQFF
d_gene: .
abundance: once
j_gene: TRBJ2-1
v_gene: TRBV6-5

CDR3nt: TGTGCCATCCCGATGAGCGGGAGCAGGACAGATACGCAGTATTTT
CDR3aa: CAIPMSGSRTDTQYF
d_gene: TRBD2
abundance: .
j_gene: TRBJ2-3
v_gene: TRBV2

CDR3nt: TGTGCCAGCAGTTTCGGGGACAGTCGCAATCAGCCCCAGCATTTT
CDR3aa: CASSFGDSRNQPQHF
d_gene: TRBD1
abundance: .
j_gene: TRBJ1-5
v_gene: TRBV28

CDR3nt: TGCGCCAGCAGCCCCGCGGGGGACTATGGCTACACCTTC
CDR3aa: CASSPAGDYGYTF
d_gene: .
abundance: few
j_gene: TRBJ1-2
v_gene: TRBV4-1

CDR3nt: TGTGCCAGCAGTTTTTCGGGTGAGCAGTACTTC
CDR3aa: CASSFSGEQYF
d_gene: .
abundance: .
j_gene: TRBJ2-7
v_gene: TRBV28

CDR3nt: TGTGCCAGCAGCTCCCCGGGGCCTGATGAGCAGTTCTTC
CDR3aa: CASSSPGPDEQFF
d_gene: .
abundance: once
j_gene: TRBJ2-1
v_gene: TRBV7-9

CDR3nt: TGCGCCAGCAGCCAAGGCGGGGACAGGGGTCACGAGCAGTACTTC
CDR3aa: CASSQGGDRGHEQYF
d_gene: TRBD1
abundance: .
j_gene: TRBJ2-7
v_gene: TRBV4-1

CDR3nt: TGTGCCAGCAGTGGACTAGGACCCACAGATACGCAGTATTTT
CDR3aa: CASSGLGPTDTQYF
d_gene: TRBD2
abundance: .
j_gene: TRBJ2-3
v_gene: TRBV7-3

CDR3nt: TGCGCCAGCAGTGAGTCACGCGGCCAAGAGACCCAGTACTTC
CDR3aa: CASSESRGQETQYF
d_gene: .
abundance: .
j_gene: TRBJ2-5
v_gene: TRBV10-1

CDR3nt: TGTGCCAGCAGCTTAGCTCTTTCGGGACTTAGGAACTATGGCTACACCTTC
CDR3aa: CASSLALSGLRNYGYTF
d_gene: .
abundance: .
j_gene: TRBJ1-2
v_gene: TRBV7-9

CDR3nt: TGTGCCAGCAGCTTAGCGGCTAGCGGGAGTAGGCGAGGGCAGTACTTC
CDR3aa: CASSLAASGSRRGQYF
d_gene: TRBD2
abundance: .
j_gene: TRBJ2-7
v_gene: TRBV7-6

CDR3nt: TGCGCCAGCAGCCAAGATCCGGCGGGGGGGACTCGTGAGCAGTTCTTC
CDR3aa: CASSQDPAGGTREQFF
d_gene: TRBD2
abundance: .
j_gene: TRBJ2-1
v_gene: TRBV4-3

CDR3nt: TGTGCCATTACCGACTTAAATTACGAGCAGTACTTC
CDR3aa: CAITDLNYEQYF
d_gene: .
abundance: .
j_gene: TRBJ2-7
v_gene: TRBV30

CDR3nt: TGTGCCAGCAGCTTAGACGGTAGCGGGAGTGAGCAGTACTTC
CDR3aa: CASSLDGSGSEQYF
d_gene: TRBD2
abundance: .
j_gene: TRBJ2-7
v_gene: TRBV7-9

CDR3nt: TGTGCCAGCAGCCTGCTAGCGGACCGCTTAACAGATACGCAGTATTTT
CDR3aa: CASSLLADRLTDTQYF
d_gene: TRBD2
abundance: .
j_gene: TRBJ2-3
v_gene: TRBV5-5

CDR3nt: TGTGCCAGCAGTGCCGCACTAGCGGGAGGTCGAGATACGCAGTATTTT
CDR3aa: CASSAALAGGRDTQYF
d_gene: TRBD2
abundance: .
j_gene: TRBJ2-3
v_gene: TRBV6-1

CDR3nt: TGTGCCACCAGCAGAGAATCGGGGAACGGCTACACCTTC
CDR3aa: CATSRESGNGYTF
d_gene: .
abundance: .
j_gene: TRBJ1-2
v_gene: TRBV15

CDR3nt: TGTGCCAGCTCACCGGACCGGGACACTTTATACGAGCAGTACTTC
CDR3aa: CASSPDRDTLYEQYF
d_gene: .
abundance: .
j_gene: TRBJ2-7
v_gene: TRBV18

CDR3nt: TGTGCCAGCAGTGACACACAGGGTCACGAGCAGTACTTC
CDR3aa: CASSDTQGHEQYF
d_gene: .
abundance: .
j_gene: TRBJ2-7
v_gene: TRBV6-5

CDR3nt: TGTGCCAGCAGCTTAACCTACCGGGACAGCTACACAGATACGCAGTATTTT
CDR3aa: CASSLTYRDSYTDTQYF
d_gene: TRBD1
abundance: .
j_gene: TRBJ2-3
v_gene: TRBV13